This TCR beta chain is from a study of cytomegalovirus exposure and HLA in healthy donors. Study background: Among the approximately 430 donors who were genotyped, around 77% fell in the genetic ancestry cluster that is associated with self-reported Caucasian donors. Study-level findings and limits: Usually a TCR sequence was rare, but some public TCRs were found in many donors. Most TCR beta V segments were productive about 87% or about 30% of the time in an earlier analysis. Published work reported that the classifier diagnosed cytomegalovirus status with high specificity and sensitivity.

As concerns this clone: Its cognate antigen is unknown.

The PCR contained 60 Vbeta and 13 Jbeta primers. Method: immunoSEQ multiplex PCR; TCRdb's copy keeps in-frame clones and lacks some. The sample yields about 140,000 clones, 76% seen once. V was clipped by 6 bases and J by 0 bases; unmatched bases: 6. Germline-derived CDR1 and CDR2 are MNHEY and SVGAGI. This CDR3 has 15 residues. The source material was PBMCs. This clonotype originated in a man aged 40-49 years in good health and CMV-seronegative. This chain links TRBV6-5 with TRBJ2-7; 9 nucleotides agree with TRBD2. The CDR3 DNA sequence: TGTGCCAGCAGAATTAGCGGGAGATTCTCCTACGAGCAGTACTTC. This translates into CASRISGRFSYEQYF.